Each of the 19 T cell receptor beta chains below was sequenced from the same sample in a study of cytomegalovirus exposure and HLA in healthy donors. This PCR relied on a set of 60 Vbeta primers and 13 Jbeta primers. The assay was immunoSEQ multiplex PCR, and TCRdb's table has in-frame clones only and misses some. The data contain some 130,000 clones, approximately 77% of them seen just once; the ten biggest clones take up under 2.5%. Source material: PBMCs. These receptor sequences come from a man under 40 in good health and CMV-seronegative.

The chain is built from TRBV6-5 and TRBJ1-1, with TRBD1 matching 12 bases. The V and J ends lost 10 bases and 6 bases, in that order; junction bases with no gene match: 6. This CDR3 comprises 13 residues. CDR1 MNHEY and CDR2 SVGAGI come from the germline V gene. The CDR3 DNA sequence: TGTGCCACCAGGGACAGGGGGCTCGCTGAAGCTTTCTTT. This codes for CATRDRGLAEAFF.

V gene TRBV5-4 combines with J gene TRBJ1-2, with D unresolved. The V end was cut by 0 bases, the J end by 2 bases, with 8 bases between. Germline values: CDR1 SGHNT, CDR2 YYREEE (reference sequence). The CDR3 length is 14 residues. The CDR3 reads CASSLAGVNYGYTF. In nucleotides, the CDR3 is TGTGCCAGCAGCTTGGCGGGAGTCAACTATGGCTACACCTTC. The complete variable domain, with remaining parts taken from reference TRBV5-4 and TRBJ1-2, reads ETGVTQSPTHLIKTRGQQVTLRCSSQSGHNTVSWYQQALGQGPQFIFQYYREEENGRGNFPPRFSGLQFPNYSSELNVNALELDDSALYLCASSLAGVNYGYTFGSGTRLTVV.

The V and J genes are TRBV29-1 and TRBJ2-1; 9 bases line up with TRBD1. Germline CDR1 SQVTM, CDR2 ANQGSEA. The CDR3 has 13 residues. Unmatched junction bases numbered 6, after V lost 7 bases and J lost 5 bases. The CDR3, as DNA: TGCAGCGCCTGGACAGGGGACAACAATGAGCAGTTCTTC. Protein product: CSAWTGDNNEQFF.

This chain joins TRBV2 and TRBJ2-7; 9 bases are a match to TRBD1. Germline V gives CDR1 SNHLY, CDR2 FYNNEI. The CDR3 is 14 residues long. V lost 7 bases, J lost 7 bases, and 11 bases stayed unmatched. The CDR3 DNA reads as TGTGCCAGCACCCCGGGACAGGGTCCCTTGGAGCAGTACTTC. Translation gives CASTPGQGPLEQYF.

This chain connects TRBV11-2 to TRBJ2-3; D not certain. CDR3 length: 14 residues. Trimming removed 1 base from V and 2 bases from J, with 7 bases in between. CDR1 and CDR2 from the germline V gene are SGHAT and FQNNGV. CDR3 residues: CASSLGRNTDTQYF. CDR3 nucleotide sequence: TGTGCCAGCAGCTTAGGCAGAAACACAGATACGCAGTATTTT. Full variable domain (remainder filled in from reference TRBV11-2 and TRBJ2-3): EAGVAQSPRYKIIEKRQSVAFWCNPISGHATLYWYQQILGQGPKLLIQFQNNGVVDDSQLPKDRFSAERLKGVDSTLKIQPAKLEDSAVYLCASSLGRNTDTQYFGPGTRLTVL.

The chain is built from TRBV28 and TRBJ1-1; tentatively, D is TRBD1 (6 bases). CDR1 is MDHEN and CDR2 is SYDVKM in the germline V gene. Trimming pared 6 bases from V and 8 bases from J, leaving 13 bases between. This CDR3 has 12 amino acids. In DNA, the CDR3 is TGTGCCAGCAGCCTAGGGACACTAGAAGCTTTCTTT. Protein: CASSLGTLEAFF.

This chain joins TRBV7-9 and TRBJ2-7; 8 bases fit TRBD2. There are 15 residues in the CDR3. The trim removed 4 bases at V and 9 bases at J, leaving 14 bases unmatched. Germline loops: CDR1 SEHNR, CDR2 FQNEAQ (reference sequence). For the CDR3, the DNA is TGTGCCAGCAGCTATACGGGAGGGCCCGGGACCGGGCAGTACTTC. It is translated as CASSYTGGPGTGQYF.

The chain employs TRBV28 and TRBJ2-7, with 8 bases fitting TRBD1. This CDR3 region has 14 residues. Unmatched junction bases numbered 8, after V lost 7 bases and J lost 3 bases. The V gene's germline CDR1 is MDHEN and CDR2 SYDVKM. Here the CDR3 DNA reads TGTGCCAGCACCCCCGGGACAGGAGACTACGAGCAGTACTTC. This sequence encodes CASTPGTGDYEQYF.

This chain links TRBV28 with TRBJ2-7, with 8 bases that match TRBD2. J lost 4 bases, V lost 2 bases, and 10 bases had no gene match. Germline assignment: CDR1 MDHEN and CDR2 SYDVKM. The length of the CDR3 is 16 residues. Here the CDR3 DNA reads TGTGCCAGCAGTTTAGGAGGTGGCGGGACTAGGTACGAGCAGTACTTC. Its translation: CASSLGGGGTRYEQYF. Complete variable domain (other parts from reference TRBV28 and TRBJ2-7): DVKVTQSSRYLVKRTGEKVFLECVQDMDHENMFWYRQDPGLGLRLIYFSYDVKMKEKGDIPEGYSVSREKKERFSLILESASTNQTSMYLCASSLGGGGTRYEQYFGPGTRLTVT.

This clone showed up just a few times. The chain recombines TRBV5-1 with TRBJ1-1, with no clear D. CDR1 is SGHRS, CDR2 YFSETQ, per germline. This CDR3 has 13 residues. The V end lost 0 bases, the J end lost 3 bases, and 6 bases lay between the germline ends. CDR3 region: CASSLVEDTEAFF. CDR3 coding DNA: TGCGCCAGCAGCTTGGTGGAGGACACTGAAGCTTTCTTT.

This clone was seen only a few times. V gene TRBV6-5 combines with J gene TRBJ1-2; TRBD1 aligns across 9 bases. V shed 4 bases and J 4 bases; nucleotides not matched to a gene: 4. This CDR3 has 14 residues. The V gene's germline CDR1 is MNHEY and CDR2 SVGAGI. The CDR3 DNA is TGTGCCAGCAGTTTACAGGGGGCCGGCTATGGCTACACCTTC. This sequence encodes CASSLQGAGYGYTF.

This clone was seen only once. The V call is TRBV9, the J call TRBJ1-1; weak D call: TRBD1 (6 bases). The CDR3 consists of 15 residues. Looked up from germline, CDR1 is SGDLS and CDR2 is YYNGEE. Trimming took 0 bases from V and 4 from J, leaving 13 bases between them. Here the CDR3 reads CASSVEKGVGTEAFF. In DNA, the CDR3 is TGTGCCAGCAGCGTAGAGAAGGGGGTGGGCACTGAAGCTTTCTTT.

The chain links TRBV18 to TRBJ1-1; no clear D. Germline assignment: CDR1 KGHSH and CDR2 LQKENI. The V gene lost 1 base and the J gene lost 0 bases, with 6 bases spanning the gap. This CDR3 is built from 14 residues. Here the CDR3 reads CASSPQEVNTEAFF. Here the CDR3 DNA reads TGTGCCAGCTCACCACAGGAGGTGAACACTGAAGCTTTCTTT. The full variable domain, rest sourced from reference TRBV18 and TRBJ1-1, is NAGVMQNPRHLVRRRGQEARLRCSPMKGHSHVYWYRQLPEEGLKFMVYLQKENIIDESGMPKERFSAEFPKEGPSILRIQQVVRGDSAAYFCASSPQEVNTEAFFGQGTRLTVV.

The chain combines TRBV6-1 with TRBJ2-2, with 7 positions matching TRBD1. From germline, CDR1 is MNHNS and CDR2 SASEGT. The V gene end was trimmed by 7 bases and the J gene end by 0 bases; junction bases not matched to a gene: 5. The CDR3 runs 15 residues. In nucleotides, the CDR3 is TGTGCCAGCACCTCTGGGACAGCGAACACCGGGGAGCTGTTTTTT. As protein: CASTSGTANTGELFF.

The chain joins TRBV11-2 to TRBJ1-1, with TRBD1 matching over 11 bases. Germline assignment: CDR1 SGHAT and CDR2 FQNNGV. The trim removed 5 bases at V and 5 bases at J, leaving 7 bases unmatched. The CDR3 is 15 residues long. This CDR3 reads CASSAQGQGVTEAFF. In DNA, the CDR3 is TGTGCCAGCAGCGCGCAGGGACAGGGGGTTACTGAAGCTTTCTTT.

The chain couples TRBV7-9 to TRBJ1-3; TRBD1 is a possible D gene (6 bases). The CDR3 is 15 residues long. Germline V gives CDR1 SEHNR, CDR2 FQNEAQ (reference sequence). V lost 3 bases and J 0 bases, leaving 9 bases between the germline ends. In nucleotides, the CDR3 is TGTGCCAGCAGCTTCCGACAGGACTCTGGAAACACCATATATTTT. The encoded protein is CASSFRQDSGNTIYF.

V is TRBV18 and J is TRBJ2-7; D might be TRBD1 (6 bases). This CDR3 is built from 16 residues. Trimming took off 1 base at V and 0 bases at J, with 13 bases between the two ends. Germline V gene sequence: CDR1 KGHSH, CDR2 LQKENI. CDR3 in amino acids: CASSPLPTGSSYEQYF. The CDR3 nucleotides are TGTGCCAGCTCACCACTTCCCACAGGGAGCTCCTACGAGCAGTACTTC. Combining the CDR3 with reference TRBV18 and TRBJ2-7 gives the whole variable domain NAGVMQNPRHLVRRRGQEARLRCSPMKGHSHVYWYRQLPEEGLKFMVYLQKENIIDESGMPKERFSAEFPKEGPSILRIQQVVRGDSAAYFCASSPLPTGSSYEQYFGPGTRLTVT.

This clone was detected once. The chain couples TRBV2 to TRBJ2-5; D is unresolved. CDR3 size: 12 residues. Looked up from germline, CDR1 is SNHLY and CDR2 is FYNNEI. V lost 3 bases and J lost 5, with 7 bases in between. For the CDR3, the DNA is TGTGCCAGCAGTGAGGAGAGGGAGACCCAGTACTTC. Amino acids: CASSEERETQYF.

The CDR3 here is CASSSIGTDTQYF. In nucleotides, the CDR3 is TGTGCCAGCAGCTCAATTGGCACAGATACGCAGTATTTT. The chain has TRBV7-6 and TRBJ2-3; D gene unclear. Germline values: CDR1 SGHVS, CDR2 FNYEAQ. The CDR3 spans 13 residues. With 4 bases removed from V and 1 base from J, the gap between germline ends came to 6 bases.